One sample yielded the 21 T cell receptor beta chains listed below, sequenced in a study of somatic mutations in cytotoxic T cells in rheumatoid arthritis. Produced via immunoSEQ multiplex PCR; TCRdb's table is partial and in-frame only. The sample has 15,000 to 20,000 clones; around 70% are singletons. The sequenced sample was CD8+ T cells sorted from blood. These receptors were obtained from a man in his 60s in good health.

The chain has TRBV11-2 and TRBJ2-7; TRBD1 matches 12 bases. CDR3 length: 16 residues. Germline values: CDR1 SGHAT, CDR2 FQNNGV. V shed 5 bases and J 4 bases; nucleotides not matched to a gene: 9. The CDR3 reads CASSARDRGRYYEQYF. The CDR3 DNA reads TGTGCCAGCAGCGCAAGGGACAGGGGGCGATATTACGAGCAGTACTTC.

This sequence joins TRBV6-5 and TRBJ1-2, with D possibly being TRBD1 (5 bases). The V gene lost 8 bases and the J gene lost 6 bases, with 10 bases spanning the gap. Germline CDR1 and CDR2: MNHEY and SVGAGI. The CDR3 has 11 amino acids. In nucleotides, the CDR3 is TGTGCCAGCTCGGCGGGGGATGGCTACACCTTC. It translates to CASSAGDGYTF.

The chain recombines TRBV4-3 with TRBJ2-1; 9 bases match TRBD2. The germline CDR1 and CDR2 sequences are LGHNA and YSLEER. This CDR3 contains 15 residues. V shed 0 bases and J 5 bases; nucleotides not matched to a gene: 2. The CDR3 nucleotides are TGCGCCAGCAGCCAAGATGGCGGGAGGGACAATGAGCAGTTCTTC. This sequence encodes CASSQDGGRDNEQFF.

This clone was observed a single time. The chain recombines TRBV10-3 with TRBJ2-5; 7 nucleotides line up with TRBD2. V lost 8 bases, J lost 2 bases, and 5 bases stayed unmatched. The CDR3 is made up of 13 amino acids. The germline CDR1 and CDR2 sequences are ENHRY and SYGVKD. The CDR3 sequence is CAIHPGGQETQYF. DNA of the CDR3: TGTGCCATCCACCCCGGGGGGCAAGAGACCCAGTACTTC.

The rearrangement uses TRBV6-6 and TRBJ2-7; the D is unclear. Germline V gene sequence: CDR1 MNHNY, CDR2 SVGAGI (reference sequence). V shed 1 base and J shed 2 bases, with 12 bases lying between them. This CDR3 is 15 amino acids long. The CDR3 nucleotides are TGTGCCAGCAGTTACTTAGTCGAAAGCCCCTACGAGCAGTACTTC. Amino acid sequence: CASSYLVESPYEQYF.

The chain couples TRBV14 to TRBJ1-2, with a weak D call TRBD1 (6 bases). Trimming pared 4 bases from V and 5 bases from J, leaving 11 bases between. There are 13 residues in the CDR3. Germline CDR1 reads SGHDN; CDR2 reads FVKESK. The CDR3 here is CASSRGRRYGYTF. The CDR3, as DNA: TGTGCCAGCAGCCGGGGGCGCAGGTATGGCTACACCTTC.

J is TRBJ2-1 and V is TRBV7-6; 11 bases align to TRBD2. In germline, CDR1 is SGHVS, CDR2 FNYEAQ. The V and J ends lost 3 bases and 14 bases, in that order; junction bases with no gene match: 9. The CDR3 length is 14 residues. CDR3 nucleotides: TGTGCCAGCAGCTTCCTAGCGGGGGGCCAAGGGGAGTTCTTC. Its translation: CASSFLAGGQGEFF.

V and J are TRBV7-8 and TRBJ2-2; weak D call: TRBD2 (6 bases). The V and J ends lost 5 bases and 1 base respectively, with 11 bases between them. Germline CDR1 reads SGHVS; CDR2 reads FQNEAQ. The length of the CDR3 is 15 residues. The CDR3 sequence: CASSTPGRNTGELFF. The DNA for the CDR3 is TGTGCCAGCAGCACCCCCGGGAGGAACACCGGGGAGCTGTTTTTT.

The V gene is TRBV25-1, the J gene TRBJ2-1; 11 nucleotides line up with TRBD2. CDR1 is MGHDK, CDR2 SYGVNS, per germline. CDR3 length equals 15 residues. With 8 bases clipped from V and 8 bases from J, the junction kept 11 bases outside the gene matches. The CDR3, as DNA: TGTGCCAGCGGAAGTTATAGCGGGAGGGCCGATGAGCAGTTCTTC. This gives the protein CASGSYSGRADEQFF.

The J gene is TRBJ2-3, the V gene TRBV29-1; 7 bases map to TRBD1. CDR3 length: 15 residues. V was clipped by 0 bases and J by 2 bases; unmatched bases: 5. In germline, CDR1 is SQVTM, CDR2 ANQGSEA. CDR3 nucleotides: TGCAGCGTTGAAGACGCCAGGGGGACCACAGATACGCAGTATTTT. Its protein product is CSVEDARGTTDTQYF.

The chain joins TRBV4-3 to TRBJ2-7; TRBD1 might be the D (6 bases). The CDR3 runs 15 residues. Germline V CDR1 and CDR2: LGHNA, YSLEER. Trimming removed 1 base at V and 2 bases at J, with 12 bases between. The CDR3 sequence: CASSQGPGDTYEQYF. The CDR3 DNA reads as TGCGCCAGCAGCCAAGGACCCGGGGACACCTACGAGCAGTACTTC.

This chain uses TRBV27 with TRBJ2-2; 8 positions agree with TRBD2. V was pared by 7 bases and J by 6 bases, with 13 bases of the junction left unmatched. Germline CDR1 MNHEY, CDR2 SMNVEV (reference sequence). The CDR3 covers 16 residues. The CDR3 sequence: CASIFHGTRVPGELFF. The DNA for the CDR3 is TGTGCCAGCATCTTTCACGGGACTAGGGTTCCCGGGGAGCTGTTTTTT.

The chain has TRBV5-4 and TRBJ2-2; 7 nucleotides agree with TRBD1. J lost 1 base, V lost 4 bases, and 4 bases had no gene match. Germline loops: CDR1 SGHNT, CDR2 YYREEE (reference sequence). CDR3 length equals 15 residues. Here the CDR3 reads CASSPGTVNTGELFF. CDR3 nucleotides: TGTGCCAGCAGCCCCGGGACAGTGAACACCGGGGAGCTGTTTTTT.

The J gene is TRBJ2-7, the V gene TRBV6-5, with no clear D. Trimming pared 3 bases from V and 3 bases from J, leaving 9 bases between. The CDR3 is 13 amino acids. Looked up from germline, CDR1 is MNHEY and CDR2 is SVGAGI. This chain's CDR3 is CASSYSTYYEQYF. The CDR3 region has the DNA TGTGCCAGCAGTTATTCAACTTACTACGAGCAGTACTTC.

This chain connects TRBV6-5 to TRBJ1-2; D is perhaps TRBD1 (5 bases). This CDR3 has 15 amino acids. V shed 2 bases and J shed 3 bases, with 13 bases lying between them. Germline lookup yields CDR1 MNHEY and CDR2 SVGAGI. The CDR3 region is CASSYMGQSYYGYTF. CDR3 nucleotides: TGTGCCAGCAGTTACATGGGGCAGTCGTACTATGGCTACACCTTC.

The V gene is TRBV7-9, the J gene TRBJ2-1; TRBD1 matches at 12 bases. Trimming cost V 5 bases and J 7 bases; bases outside gene matches: 6. The CDR3 has 15 residues. Germline CDR1 SEHNR, CDR2 FQNEAQ (reference sequence). CDR3 amino acids: CASSVGQGALNEQFF. For the CDR3, the DNA is TGTGCCAGCAGCGTGGGACAGGGGGCGCTTAATGAGCAGTTCTTC.

The V call is TRBV11-2, the J call TRBJ2-1; TRBD2 aligns across 14 bases. The germline gives CDR1 SGHAT, CDR2 FQNNGV. V was clipped by 5 bases and J by 6 bases; unmatched bases: 12. This CDR3 spans 18 amino acids. CDR3 residues: CASSAGTSGRKVFNEQFF. The CDR3 DNA reads as TGTGCCAGCAGCGCCGGGACTAGCGGGAGAAAGGTATTCAATGAGCAGTTCTTC.

This clone occurred a few times. The CDR3 coding sequence is TGTGCCATAGCTCGAAATAGCAATCAGCCCCAGCATTTT. Translated, it gives CAIARNSNQPQHF. The V and J genes are TRBV19 and TRBJ1-5; D is undetermined. The germline V gene encodes CDR1 LNHDA and CDR2 SQIVND (reference sequence). Trimming left V 10 bases short and J 0 bases short, with 10 bases between. The CDR3 has 13 residues. The variable domain in full, with the rest retrieved from reference TRBV19 and TRBJ1-5, is DGGITQSPKYLFRKEGQNVTLSCEQNLNHDAMYWYRQDPGQGLRLIYYSQIVNDFQKGDIAEGYSVSREKKESFPLTVTSAQKNPTAFYLCAIARNSNQPQHFGDGTRLSIL.

This chain connects TRBV27 to TRBJ2-1; weak D call: TRBD2 (6 bases). The CDR3 extends over 13 amino acids. Looked up from germline, CDR1 is MNHEY and CDR2 is SMNVEV (reference sequence). Deletions cut 3 bases from V and 7 bases from J, with 10 bases between. CDR3 coding DNA: TGTGCCAGCAGTTTCGGGGGTTCTAATGAGCAGTTCTTC. Protein: CASSFGGSNEQFF.

The chain links TRBV9 to TRBJ2-7; the match to TRBD2 covers 9 bases. The V gene's germline CDR1 is SGDLS and CDR2 YYNGEE. The CDR3 runs 14 residues. After removal of 0 bases from V and 4 bases from J, the junction contained 2 bases not matched to a gene. As DNA, the CDR3 is TGTGCCAGCAGCGTAGTTAGCGGGAGTTACGAGCAGTACTTC. This gives the protein CASSVVSGSYEQYF.

This clone was observed a handful of times. J is TRBJ1-4 and V is TRBV10-1; TRBD1 might be the D (6 bases). Deletions cut 5 bases from V and 1 base from J, with 17 bases between. This CDR3 is built from 17 residues. Looked up from germline, CDR1 is WNHNN and CDR2 is SYGVQD (reference sequence). The CDR3 spells CASSRGGGQGTNEKLFF. In DNA, the CDR3 is TGCGCCAGCAGTCGGGGCGGGGGGCAAGGAACTAATGAAAAACTGTTTTTT.